This T cell receptor (beta chain) came from a study of neurological immune-mediated disorders. In its sample, this clonotype was seen many times. What it recognizes is unknown. The authors made cDNA by 5'RACE with 10-nucleotide random UMIs. Over 180 million TCR-beta sequences from 15-18 subjects were obtained in each sequencing run. TCRdb processed the 5' RACE reads anew with MiXCR; each CDR3 protein has one entry. Of around 44,000 distinct CDR3 sequences in the sample, around 13% are singletons; the top ten hold 3.5% to 4.5%. The length of the CDR3 is 15 residues. Trimming took off 3 bases at V and 7 bases at J, with 18 bases between the two ends. Libraries from sorted cells each used about 1 million CD4+ or CD8+ T cells. Findings and limits, study-wide: The expanded clones of different subjects shared no CDR3 amino acid sequences (suggesting private repertoires in all groups).

The chain uses TRBV12-3 or TRBV12-4 and TRBJ1-2; perhaps TRBD1 as D (5 bases). The sample taken for sequencing was CD4+ T cells from blood. This clonotype was sampled from a woman in her sixties with HTLV-1-associated myelopathy (HAM/TSP). The CDR3 region has the DNA TGTGCCAGCAGTTTTAGGGCCGGGACCCAGAGTGGCTACACCTTC. As protein: CASSFRAGTQSGYTF.